This record concerns one T cell receptor (beta chain) sequence. The sample originates from a study of monozygotic twins with inflammatory bowel disease. Eight separate reactions per sample yielded the cDNA. Reprocessing the 5' RACE reads, TCRdb reports a single entry for every CDR3 protein and omits DNA. The table for this sample gives around 380,000 distinct CDR3 sequences. Total RNA isolation used whole blood (no T cell sorting was performed). The clonotype was recovered from a human donor with ulcerative colitis or Crohn's disease, or a healthy co-twin of an affected twin (not recorded which). Sequencing was performed on blood.

The CDR3 loop reads CSASRDTSTDTQYF. This chain links TRBV20-1 with TRBJ2-3; no DNA is available, so the TRBD1 call from TCRdb remains unchecked. Looked up from germline, CDR1 is DFQATT and CDR2 is SNEGSKA (reference sequence). This CDR3 spans 14 amino acids.